This T cell receptor beta chain was captured by sequencing in a study of spatial heterogeneity in lung cancer. In the study overall: The study observed each unique TCR and UMI combination more than ten times on average in raw reads. Study-wide results and limits: Ubiquitous expanded tumor TCRs showed up in blood more at resection than follow-up.

Comments on this clonotype: Antigen unknown.

The sample's time point: sample taken at primary tumor resection. Unsorted whole RNA of tumor, nontumor lung or frozen PBMC was sequenced. The donor group consisted of some 70 patients who had untreated, early-stage non-small cell lung cancer. Via MiXCR, TCRdb re-called the 5' RACE reads, giving one row per CDR3 protein. The sample includes roughly 18,000 distinct CDR3 sequences, approximately 18% of them seen just once. Germline V lookup: CDR1 WSHSY, CDR2 SAAADI. V lost 0 bases and J 4 bases, leaving 7 bases between the germline ends. The CDR3 extends over 14 amino acids. The chain combines TRBV10-2 with TRBJ1-5; no reliable D call. This receptor was taken from a male donor with early-stage non-small cell lung cancer. The sample in question was PBMCs, obtained at surgery. The CDR3 bases are TGCGCCAGCAGTGAGTCGGACCAAAATCAGCCCCAGCATTTT. Its translation is CASSESDQNQPQHF.